This TCR beta chain was identified in a study of T cell responses to AZD1222 COVID-19 vaccine. This table comes from immunoSEQ multiplex PCR, and its TCRdb copy is limited to in-frame clones, with some not included. The sample lists under 200,000 clones; roughly 87% were seen once. Study results and limitations: Females made up more of the donors, who were largely white British, and clonal diversity may have come out too low.

To note about this clone: Its antigen is undetermined.

This sample comprised peripheral blood, obtained 28 days after the second AZD1222 dose. The origin of this receptor is an adult who received the AZD1222 COVID-19 vaccine.

The DNA for the CDR3 is TGTGCCAGCTCATCCCTACCAGGGGGCTCTTACGAAAAACTGTTTTTT. Translating it yields CASSSLPGGSYEKLFF. This sequence joins TRBV18 and TRBJ1-4; TRBD1 aligns across 8 bases. The CDR3 has 16 amino acids. The germline V gene encodes CDR1 KGHSH and CDR2 LQKENI. J gave up 8 bases and V 5 bases, and 13 bases lay outside the gene matches.